This passage covers 20 T cell receptor beta chains from one sample sequenced in a study of blood T cell repertoires in COVID-19. Repertoires were generated with immunoSEQ multiplex PCR, while TCRdb's copy carries only in-frame clones and drops some. Found here are some 300,000 clones, just under 90% of them singletons; the top ten hold roughly 2.9%. The sample taken for sequencing was PBMCs or T cells enriched from blood (not recorded which). These receptors were taken from a woman in her forties or fifties who had been exposed to COVID-19.

This chain uses TRBV29-1 with TRBJ1-2; D is possibly TRBD1 (5 bases). Trimming cost V 6 bases and J 8 bases, with 16 bases left between them. The CDR3 spans 12 residues. CDR1 SQVTM and CDR2 ANQGSEA come from the germline V gene. The CDR3 DNA reads TGCAGCGTAAATAACCAGGGCGGAGGCTACACCTTC. Translated: CSVNNQGGGYTF. The full variable domain, rest sourced from reference TRBV29-1 and TRBJ1-2, is SAVISQKPSRDICQRGTSLTIQCQVDSQVTMMFWYRQQPGQSLTLIATANQGSEATYESGFVIDKFPISRPNLTFSTLTVSNMSPEDSSIYLCSVNNQGGGYTFGSGTRLTVV.

This clone was counted ten times or more. This chain joins TRBV6-5 and TRBJ2-1; perhaps TRBD1 as D (5 bases). V lost 1 base and J 5 bases, leaving 12 bases between the germline ends. Germline V gene lookup returns CDR1 MNHEY and CDR2 SVGAGI. This CDR3 is built from 15 residues. DNA for the CDR3: TGTGCCAGCAGTTACTGGGCCCCAGGGCACAATGAGCAGTTCTTC. This encodes CASSYWAPGHNEQFF.

The chain uses TRBV3-1 (or the pseudogene TRBV3-2) and TRBJ1-6; unclear D gene. Germline CDR1 is LGHDT and CDR2 is YNNKEL (reference sequence). The V end was cut by 0 bases, the J end by 7 bases, with 7 bases between. The CDR3 contains 14 residues. This chain's CDR3 is CASSQDGRNSPLHF. The CDR3, as DNA: TGTGCCAGCAGCCAAGATGGCAGAAATTCACCCCTCCACTTT.

This rearrangement joins TRBV13 to TRBJ2-2; 9 bases are a match to TRBD2. CDR1 is PRHDT, CDR2 FYEKMQ, per germline (reference sequence). V was pared by 0 bases and J by 4 bases, with 3 bases of the junction left unmatched. The CDR3 is 16 amino acids. In DNA, the CDR3 is TGTGCCAGCAGCTTAGGCTGGCGGGGGGGCACCGGGGAGCTGTTTTTT. Amino acid sequence: CASSLGWRGGTGELFF.

The rearrangement links TRBV9 to TRBJ2-7; the D gene is possibly TRBD2 (5 bases). Trimming took 0 bases from V and 6 from J, leaving 10 bases between them. The length of the CDR3 is 13 residues. Germline assignment: CDR1 SGDLS and CDR2 YYNGEE. This CDR3 reads CASSVGIGVEQYF. CDR3 nucleotides: TGTGCCAGCAGCGTAGGAATCGGGGTCGAGCAGTACTTC.

This chain links TRBV10-2 with TRBJ2-3, with TRBD1 as a possible D gene (5 bases). Trimming shortened V by 7 bases and J by 0 bases, and 8 bases separated the two germline ends. This CDR3 comprises 13 residues. Germline V gene data show CDR1 as WSHSY and CDR2 as SAAADI. Here the CDR3 reads CASTPGSTDTQYF. CDR3 DNA: TGCGCCAGCACCCCAGGGAGCACAGATACGCAGTATTTT.

V gene TRBV12-3 or TRBV12-4 combines with J gene TRBJ1-1, with D perhaps matching TRBD1 (6 bases). This CDR3 contains 12 residues. Trimming cost V 4 bases and J 5 bases, with 8 bases left between them. CDR3 loop: CASSSGVTEAFF. CDR3 nucleotide sequence: TGTGCCAGCAGTTCAGGGGTAACTGAAGCTTTCTTT.

The chain carries TRBV18 and TRBJ1-4; D not resolved. This CDR3 contains 14 residues. The germline V and J ends were trimmed by 2 bases and 5 bases, with 9 bases remaining between them. Germline values: CDR1 KGHSH, CDR2 LQKENI. DNA of the CDR3: TGTGCCAGCTCACCATTGGGAGAAAATGAAAAACTGTTTTTT. Its translation is CASSPLGENEKLFF.

The genes are TRBV28 and TRBJ2-7; possible D gene TRBD2, 5 bases. The germline gives CDR1 MDHEN, CDR2 SYDVKM. The CDR3 loop spans 14 amino acids. Trimming stripped 7 bases from V and 8 bases from J, with 21 bases between. The CDR3, as DNA: TGTGCCAGCAAATTGGGTCTAGCTGGGGAGAAGCAGTACTTC. Protein product: CASKLGLAGEKQYF.

The rearrangement uses TRBV5-8 and TRBJ1-4, with TRBD1 matching 7 bases. The CDR3 covers 15 residues. The germline CDR1 and CDR2 sequences are SGHTS and YDEGEE. The ends lost 4 bases at V and 13 bases at J; junction bases unmatched: 16. Written as DNA, the CDR3 is TGTGCCAGCAGCCCAGACAGGGCCCCGGCCAGTGGACTGTTTTTT. Translating it yields CASSPDRAPASGLFF.

The chain is built from TRBV19 and TRBJ1-2; TRBD1 agrees at 10 bases. Germline CDR1 LNHDA, CDR2 SQIVND (reference sequence). Trimming took 0 bases from V and 7 from J; bases not matched to a gene: 8. The length of the CDR3 is 16 residues. The CDR3 is CASSIDRGQGTSGYTF. Here the CDR3 DNA reads TGTGCCAGTAGTATAGATCGGGGACAGGGGACCAGTGGCTACACCTTC. The entire variable domain, with the rest obtained from reference TRBV19 and TRBJ1-2, is as follows: DGGITQSPKYLFRKEGQNVTLSCEQNLNHDAMYWYRQDPGQGLRLIYYSQIVNDFQKGDIAEGYSVSREKKESFPLTVTSAQKNPTAFYLCASSIDRGQGTSGYTFGSGTRLTVV.

V and J are TRBV28 and TRBJ1-2; TRBD1 matches at 7 bases. Looked up from germline, CDR1 is MDHEN and CDR2 is SYDVKM. Unmatched junction bases numbered 8, after V lost 6 bases and J lost 4 bases. The CDR3 contains 14 residues. The CDR3 nucleotides are TGTGCCAGCAGGGTGACAGGGAATTCCTATGGCTACACCTTC. Translation: CASRVTGNSYGYTF.

V gene TRBV10-3 combines with J gene TRBJ2-7; D is unresolved. The length of the CDR3 is 13 residues. In germline, CDR1 is ENHRY, CDR2 SYGVKD. V was cut by 6 bases and J by 0 bases, with 9 bases left in between. The CDR3 loop reads CAIRPPSSYEQYF. The CDR3 bases are TGTGCCATCAGGCCCCCTAGCTCCTACGAGCAGTACTTC.

The chain couples TRBV28 to TRBJ2-5; D is possibly TRBD2 (5 bases). CDR1 and CDR2 (germline): MDHEN, SYDVKM. The CDR3 spans 12 residues. Trimming removed 1 base at V and 7 bases at J, with 7 bases between. The CDR3 nucleotides read TGTGCCAGCAGTTTATCTCGGGGGACCCAGTACTTC. This translates into CASSLSRGTQYF.

The rearrangement uses TRBV5-6 and TRBJ2-3; D gene uncertain. Trimming stripped 4 bases from V and 4 bases from J, with 16 bases between. CDR1 and CDR2 from the germline V gene are SGHDT and YYEEEE. The CDR3 covers 15 residues. CDR3 nucleotide sequence: TGTGCCAGCAGCGACGACAACATGTGGGCAGATACGCAGTATTTT. Translation: CASSDDNMWADTQYF.

The CDR3 spells CASSERQGVANEQFF. The CDR3 region has the DNA TGTGCCAGCAGTGAACGACAGGGGGTCGCCAATGAGCAGTTCTTC. The chain is built from TRBV6-1 and TRBJ2-1; 9 bases align to TRBD1. Germline V lookup: CDR1 MNHNS, CDR2 SASEGT. This CDR3 contains 15 residues. V lost 2 bases and J lost 6; bases outside the gene matches: 5.

The chain recombines TRBV5-1 with TRBJ1-2; 9 bases agree with TRBD1. V dropped 3 bases and J dropped 4; count of bases not matched to a gene: 10. Germline CDR1 reads SGHRS; CDR2 reads YFSETQ. The CDR3 is 16 amino acids. The CDR3 sequence: CASSSATGGETYGYTF. CDR3 bases: TGCGCCAGCAGCTCGGCGACAGGGGGAGAAACCTATGGCTACACCTTC.

The V call is TRBV5-6, the J call TRBJ1-2; 9 bases match TRBD1. Germline V gene data show CDR1 as SGHDT and CDR2 as YYEEEE. CDR3 length equals 14 residues. J lost 5 bases, V lost 4 bases, and 6 bases had no gene match. Here the CDR3 DNA reads TGTGCCAGCAGCCCGGGACAGGGAGGGTATGGCTACACCTTC. Protein product: CASSPGQGGYGYTF.

The chain combines TRBV19 with TRBJ2-2; TRBD1 might be the D (7 bases). V was trimmed by 6 bases and J by 1 base, leaving 12 bases between them. Germline CDR1 and CDR2: LNHDA and SQIVND (reference sequence). CDR3 length: 15 residues. The CDR3 DNA follows: TGTGCCAGTAGCCGGGGGACAGTGAACACCGGGGAGCTGTTTTTT. Its translation is CASSRGTVNTGELFF.

This clone was detected only once. The J gene is TRBJ1-5, the V gene TRBV10-3, with 10 bases lining up with TRBD1. CDR1 is ENHRY and CDR2 is SYGVKD in the germline V gene. The J segment lost 2 bases and the V segment lost 6 bases, leaving 10 bases of the junction unmatched. This CDR3 contains 17 residues. The CDR3: CAISEGGQGLGNQPQHF. The CDR3 nucleotides read TGTGCCATCAGCGAGGGGGGACAGGGGTTAGGCAATCAGCCCCAGCATTTT.